The 11 T cell receptor beta chains presented below share a single source sample, sequenced in a study of PD-1 blockade in classical Hodgkin lymphoma. This table comes from immunoSEQ multiplex PCR, and its TCRdb copy is limited to in-frame clones, with some not included. This table holds around 20,000 clones, about 84% found once. Noted time point: cycle 4 day 1 (C4D1), after about 6 weeks of nivolumab. Brentuximab vedotin exposure varied among the patients, all of whom had relapsed after autologous stem cell transplantation. The starting material was peripheral blood mononuclear cells (PBMCs), obtained before the fourth cycle of nivolumab. These receptor sequences come from a human donor with classical Hodgkin lymphoma.

By sample share, this clone is medium-sized. The chain couples TRBV30 to TRBJ2-3; D gene uncertain. The germline V gene encodes CDR1 GTSNPN and CDR2 SVGIG (reference sequence). V dropped 3 bases and J dropped 4 bases, with 11 bases sitting between them. This CDR3 has 13 residues. Here the CDR3 DNA reads TGTGCCTGGAGCCTATCCCTCCCAGATACGCAGTATTTT. Translation: CAWSLSLPDTQYF.

This clone appeared a single time. The chain combines TRBV5-4 with TRBJ2-1; 16 positions match TRBD2. Unmatched junction bases numbered 7, after V lost 4 bases and J lost 6 bases. Germline-derived CDR1 and CDR2 are SGHNT and YYREEE (reference sequence). CDR3 size: 17 residues. The CDR3 is CASSVGLAGGGPNEQFF. The CDR3 coding sequence is TGTGCCAGCAGCGTGGGACTAGCGGGAGGGGGGCCCAATGAGCAGTTCTTC.

The V gene is TRBV9, the J gene TRBJ1-3; TRBD1 matches 7 bases. With 2 bases clipped from V and 2 bases from J, the junction kept 7 bases outside the gene matches. The length of the CDR3 is 16 residues. Germline CDR1 SGDLS, CDR2 YYNGEE. The CDR3 DNA sequence: TGTGCCAGCAGCGTGGCCGGGACAGATACTGGAAACACCATATATTTT. Its protein product is CASSVAGTDTGNTIYF.

The J gene is TRBJ2-4, the V gene TRBV14; 10 bases are a match to TRBD2. Germline lookup yields CDR1 SGHDN and CDR2 FVKESK. This CDR3 is built from 16 residues. V trimming: 5 bases; J trimming: 0 bases; junction bases outside the gene matches: 4. The CDR3 loop is CASSTTSGLAKNIQYF. The CDR3 DNA reads TGTGCCAGCAGCACGACTAGCGGGTTAGCCAAAAACATTCAGTACTTC.

The rearrangement links TRBV6-6 to TRBJ1-1, with 8 nucleotides matching TRBD1. With 5 bases clipped from V and 6 bases from J, the junction kept 14 bases outside the gene matches. Germline CDR1 and CDR2: MNHNY and SVGAGI (reference sequence). The CDR3 loop spans 16 amino acids. This CDR3 reads CASSNQGAPLGAEAFF. As DNA, the CDR3 is TGTGCCAGCAGTAACCAGGGGGCCCCCCTCGGTGCTGAAGCTTTCTTT.

This clone has just a few counts. This chain uses TRBV7-9 with TRBJ1-5; D unclear. The CDR3 loop spans 14 amino acids. The ends were cut back, 5 bases at V and 3 bases at J, with 11 bases in the middle. The V gene's germline CDR1 is SEHNR and CDR2 FQNEAQ (reference sequence). The CDR3 nucleotides read TGTGCCAGCAGCCCTCCGGGGTACAATCAGCCCCAGCATTTT. This sequence encodes CASSPPGYNQPQHF. The full variable domain, in which reference TRBV7-9 and TRBJ1-5 provide the parts outside the CDR3, is DTGVSQNPRHKITKRGQNVTFRCDPISEHNRLYWYRQTLGQGPEFLTYFQNEAQLEKSRLLSDRFSAERPKGSFSTLEIQRTEQGDSAMYLCASSPPGYNQPQHFGDGTRLSIL.

The DNA for the CDR3 is TGTGCCAGCAGCTTGGGAGGGAACACCGGGGAGCTGTTTTTT. It encodes CASSLGGNTGELFF. The chain recombines TRBV5-4 with TRBJ2-2; no firm D call. The CDR3 contains 14 residues. V lost 0 bases and J 1 base, leaving 4 bases between the germline ends. Looked up from germline, CDR1 is SGHNT and CDR2 is YYREEE (reference sequence).

The chain links TRBV6-5 to TRBJ2-5; D gene unclear. The CDR3 has 14 residues. Germline CDR1 MNHEY, CDR2 SVGAGI. Between the trimmed V and J ends, which lost 2 bases and 5 bases, there was a span of 12 bases. The CDR3 sequence is CASSYVPSPETQYF. For the CDR3, the DNA is TGTGCCAGCAGTTACGTCCCTAGTCCGGAGACCCAGTACTTC.

This chain links TRBV6-5 with TRBJ1-5; no clear D. CDR1 MNHEY and CDR2 SVGAGI come from the germline V gene. Trimming cost V 5 bases and J 7 bases, with 12 bases left between them. The CDR3 consists of 13 residues. The CDR3 sequence is CASSPLGKQPQHF. In DNA, the CDR3 is TGTGCCAGCAGTCCCCTAGGAAAACAGCCCCAGCATTTT.

The rearrangement joins TRBV7-2 to TRBJ1-5, with 11 bases identical to TRBD1. The CDR3 consists of 15 residues. After removal of 6 bases from V and 3 bases from J, the junction contained 4 bases not matched to a gene. Germline CDR1 and CDR2: SGHTA and FQGNSA. CDR3 sequence reads: CASRRTGGSNQPQHF. The CDR3 nucleotides read TGTGCCAGCAGGCGGACAGGGGGCTCCAATCAGCCCCAGCATTTT.

This clone was detected only a few times. V and J are TRBV6-5 and TRBJ1-2, with D possibly TRBD1 on 5 matching bases. Germline V gives CDR1 MNHEY, CDR2 SVGAGI. The CDR3 consists of 15 residues. V dropped 6 bases and J dropped 3 bases, with 17 bases sitting between them. CDR3 DNA sequence: TGTGCCAGCAGGCCCCAGGGATCTGCCTACTATGGCTACACCTTC. This sequence encodes CASRPQGSAYYGYTF.